What follows are 19 T cell receptor beta chains derived from one specimen sequenced in a study of blood T cell repertoires in COVID-19. Profiled with immunoSEQ multiplex PCR; TCRdb holds only in-frame clones, not every one. The table records about 240,000 clones, around 88% of them present only once. Material for sequencing was peripheral blood. The receptors originated from a man at least 80 years old with acute or convalescent COVID-19.

In nucleotides, the CDR3 is TGTGCCAGCAGCTTGGCGGAGGCAAAGCAGTACTTC. This sequence encodes CASSLAEAKQYF. The chain is built from TRBV7-9 and TRBJ2-7, with a possible D match to TRBD2 (5 bases). The CDR3 totals 12 residues. V gave up 3 bases and J gave up 8 bases, with 11 bases separating them. Germline-derived CDR1 and CDR2 are SEHNR and FQNEAQ (reference sequence).

J is TRBJ2-7 and V is TRBV6-5; D gene ambiguous. Germline V gene lookup returns CDR1 MNHEY and CDR2 SVGAGI. This CDR3 comprises 14 residues. V was shortened by 0 bases and J by 4 bases, with 10 bases between the two germline ends. This chain's CDR3 is CASSYSGRHYEQYF. CDR3 DNA sequence: TGTGCCAGCAGTTACTCTGGCAGGCATTACGAGCAGTACTTC.

CDR3 protein: CASSQDSSGRRGEQYF. The DNA of the CDR3 is TGTGCCAGCAGCCAAGATAGTAGCGGGAGGCGCGGCGAGCAGTACTTC. V usage is TRBV3-1 (or the pseudogene TRBV3-2) and J usage is TRBJ2-7; 10 bases line up with TRBD2. Trimming took 0 bases from V and 6 from J; bases not matched to a gene: 8. The germline gives CDR1 LGHDT, CDR2 YNNKEL (reference sequence). The CDR3 covers 16 residues.

J is TRBJ2-3 and V is TRBV10-2, with 9 bases matching TRBD2. V shed 8 bases, J shed 3 bases, and the junction held 9 bases outside the gene matches. CDR1 WSHSY and CDR2 SAAADI come from the germline V gene. The CDR3 loop spans 15 amino acids. The CDR3 nucleotides read TGCGCCAGCGCCACGCGCGGGGGGGGGACAGATACGCAGTATTTT. This gives the protein CASATRGGGTDTQYF.

V usage is TRBV5-1 and J usage is TRBJ1-2, with no clear D. The CDR3 is made up of 15 amino acids. Germline CDR1 is SGHRS and CDR2 is YFSETQ. The V gene lost 3 bases and the J gene lost 7 bases, with 19 bases spanning the gap. CDR3 amino acids: CASSSGGLLNAGYTF. The CDR3 nucleotides are TGCGCCAGCAGCTCAGGAGGGCTCCTCAACGCTGGCTACACCTTC.

The gene calls are TRBV12-3 or TRBV12-4 and TRBJ1-1, with D maybe TRBD1 (5 bases). There are 13 residues in the CDR3. Trimming removed 5 bases from V and 5 bases from J, with 12 bases in between. The CDR3 DNA is TGTGCCAGCAGTCCGCAGGGTCGGACTGAAGCTTTCTTT. Translation gives CASSPQGRTEAFF.

V usage is TRBV21-1 and J usage is TRBJ2-3; TRBD2 is taken as the D call from the table, unchecked against the DNA. TRBV21-1 is a listed pseudogene. CDR3 length: 17 amino acids. CDR3 loop: CASSTPGTVTSTDTQYF. DNA of the CDR3: TGTGCCAGCAGCACCCCGGGAACAGTCACTAGCACAGATACGCAGTATTTT.

As for this clone: At the DNA level, this CDR3 is encoded by other sequences in the same sample as well. This sequence joins TRBV5-1 and TRBJ2-5; 9 nucleotides line up with TRBD1. Germline assignment: CDR1 SGHRS and CDR2 YFSETQ. After removal of 2 bases from V and 5 bases from J, the junction contained 4 bases not matched to a gene. The CDR3 extends over 14 amino acids. This CDR3 reads CASSLQGARETQYF. Here the CDR3 DNA reads TGCGCCAGCAGCTTACAGGGGGCTCGGGAGACCCAGTACTTC.

Written as DNA, the CDR3 is TGTGCCAGCAGACGACCGAGCGGCTCCCAAGAGACCCAGTACTTC. Its translation: CASRRPSGSQETQYF. The rearrangement links TRBV28 to TRBJ2-5; TRBD2 is a possible D gene (5 bases). V was shortened by 6 bases and J by 1 base, with 15 bases between the two germline ends. CDR3 length: 15 residues. The germline V gene has CDR1 MDHEN and CDR2 SYDVKM.

The V call is TRBV18, the J call TRBJ2-5, with 8 bases lining up with TRBD1. After removal of 3 bases from V and 3 bases from J, the junction contained 9 bases not matched to a gene. CDR3 size: 16 residues. Germline values: CDR1 KGHSH, CDR2 LQKENI. In nucleotides, the CDR3 is TGTGCCAGCTCACCCGGGACAGGACGGGCCGAAGAGACCCAGTACTTC. This encodes CASSPGTGRAEETQYF.

The V call is TRBV7-9, the J call TRBJ1-2; possibly TRBD1 for D (6 bases). Germline loops: CDR1 SEHNR, CDR2 FQNEAQ (reference sequence). The V gene lost 5 bases and the J gene lost 5 bases, with 12 bases spanning the gap. The CDR3 has 13 amino acids. CDR3 bases: TGTGCCAGCAGCATGGACAGTAGATATGGCTACACCTTC. The encoded protein is CASSMDSRYGYTF.

The table lists this clone with a count of one. CDR3 residues: CASSEDRSSYNEQFF. The CDR3 nucleotides are TGTGCCAGCAGTGAAGACAGAAGCTCCTACAATGAGCAGTTCTTC. The rearrangement joins TRBV2 to TRBJ2-1; unclear D gene. V shed 1 base and J shed 0 bases, with 7 bases lying between them. This CDR3 region has 15 residues. Germline V CDR1 and CDR2: SNHLY, FYNNEI.

This sequence joins TRBV18 and TRBJ1-5, with TRBD1 identical over 8 bases. The CDR3 loop spans 16 amino acids. Losses at the gene ends were 3 bases for V and 1 base for J; bases not matched to a gene: 5. The germline V gene has CDR1 KGHSH and CDR2 LQKENI. The CDR3 sequence is CASSPQGAGSNQPQHF. The CDR3 bases are TGTGCCAGCTCACCGCAGGGGGCTGGGAGCAATCAGCCCCAGCATTTT.

V is TRBV28 and J is TRBJ1-2, with no clear D. Deletions cut 3 bases from V and 4 bases from J, with 15 bases between. Germline V lookup: CDR1 MDHEN, CDR2 SYDVKM. This CDR3 is built from 15 residues. The CDR3 DNA reads as TGTGCCAGCAGTTTTCCGTCAGACGGAGGCTATGGCTACACCTTC. Encoded protein: CASSFPSDGGYGYTF.

This chain uses TRBV4-2 with TRBJ2-1; D ambiguous. Trimming cost V 3 bases and J 0 bases, with 12 bases left between them. This CDR3 has 16 residues. Germline CDR1 LGHNA, CDR2 YNFKEQ. The CDR3 protein is CASSHDSLSSYNEQFF. The CDR3 nucleotides read TGTGCCAGCAGCCACGACTCCCTCAGCTCCTACAATGAGCAGTTCTTC.

The chain employs TRBV6-5 and TRBJ1-1, with 8 bases matching TRBD1. This CDR3 region has 15 residues. V gave up 1 base and J gave up 5 bases; unmatched junction bases: 6. The V gene's germline CDR1 is MNHEY and CDR2 SVGAGI. CDR3 bases: TGTGCCAGCAGTTACTTCAGGGGGCGGTTGACTGAAGCTTTCTTT. Translation gives CASSYFRGRLTEAFF.

J is TRBJ2-1 and V is TRBV6-1; no definite D call. With 1 base removed from V and 5 bases from J, the gap between germline ends came to 9 bases. CDR1 is MNHNS and CDR2 is SASEGT in the germline V gene. CDR3 length: 14 amino acids. CDR3 region: CASSEGGPNNEQFF. Written as DNA, the CDR3 is TGTGCCAGCAGTGAAGGAGGCCCGAACAATGAGCAGTTCTTC.

The rearrangement links TRBV21-1 to TRBJ2-3; the listed D gene, TRBD2, was not tested against the DNA. TRBV21-1 counts as a pseudogene. The CDR3 extends over 14 amino acids. The CDR3 coding sequence is TGTGCCAGCAGCTCCGGGGTACGGACAGATACGCAGTATTTT. Translation: CASSSGVRTDTQYF.

The chain is built from TRBV3-1 (or the pseudogene TRBV3-2) and TRBJ1-1, with D uncertain. In germline, CDR1 is LGHDT, CDR2 YNNKEL (reference sequence). V was trimmed by 4 bases and J by 2 bases, leaving 11 bases between them. The CDR3 consists of 14 residues. The CDR3 region has the DNA TGTGCCAGCAGCCCTTTAGCCGGAAACACTGAAGCTTTCTTT. The encoded protein is CASSPLAGNTEAFF.